A selection of T cell receptor beta chains follows, all from one sample in a study of regulatory T cells in long-lasting Graves disease. TCRdb itself ran the multiplex PCR reads through MiXCR, one entry per CDR3 protein. Here the sample spans a few hundred thousand distinct CDR3 sequences, about 14% being singletons. The sample was also linked to a second study, of T cells in Graves' hyperthyroidism and ophthalmopathy.

This sample comprised peripheral blood mononuclear cells (PBMCs), obtained at new diagnosis, from a patient treated with antithyroid drugs. The receptors derive from a man aged 30-40 years with Graves disease. Each CDR3 is given with its conserved first and last residue. D genes are given only for firm matches. Clone size is shown for a subset of rows, as once, few, many or a class of expanded clone.

d_call	j_call	v_call	clone_size	cdr3_aa	cdr3_nt
TRBD1	TRBJ2-3	TRBV12-3/TRBV12-4	few	CASSFRQGADTQYF	TGTGCCAGCAGTTTTAGACAGGGGGCAGATACGCAGTATTTT
NA	TRBJ2-1	TRBV28	many	CASNIGNEQFF	TGTGCCAGCAATATAGGCAATGAGCAGTTCTTC
TRBD1	TRBJ2-1	TRBV20-1	NA	CSARMTITGGRVF	TGCAGTGCCCGGATGACGATTACAGGGGGCAGGGTCTTC
NA	TRBJ1-4	TRBV2	many	CASSERGENEKLFF	TGTGCCAGCAGTGAGAGGGGGGAGAATGAAAAACTGTTTTTT
NA	TRBJ2-1	TRBV27	many	CASSPDLLASNEQFF	TGTGCCAGCAGCCCGGACCTCCTAGCTTCAAATGAGCAGTTCTTC
NA	TRBJ2-2	TRBV18	few	CASSPPSSAGELFF	TGTGCCAGCTCACCACCTAGCAGCGCCGGGGAGCTGTTTTTT
TRBD1	TRBJ2-3	TRBV13	many	CASSAQGNTQYF	TGTGCCAGCAGCGCACAGGGGAATACGCAGTATTTT
NA	TRBJ2-6	TRBV5-1	many	CASSNLNSGANVLTF	TGCGCCAGCAGCAATCTTAACTCTGGGGCCAACGTCCTGACTTTC
NA	TRBJ2-1	TRBV2	many	CASEAESSYNEQFF	TGTGCCAGCGAAGCGGAAAGCTCCTACAATGAGCAGTTCTTC
NA	TRBJ1-3	TRBV2	few	CASRATDGNTIYF	TGTGCCAGCAGAGCGACGGATGGAAACACCATATATTTT
TRBD2	TRBJ2-3	TRBV6-4	many	CASSEREGPDTQYF	TGTGCCAGCAGTGAGCGGGAGGGCCCAGATACGCAGTATTTT
NA	TRBJ2-5	TRBV28	many	CASSPGLVRETQYF	TGTGCCAGCAGTCCGGGACTTGTGAGGGAGACCCAGTACTTC
TRBD2	TRBJ2-7	TRBV11-2	many	CASSPLAGVPPIGEQYF	TGTGCCAGCAGCCCCCTAGCGGGAGTACCCCCGATTGGGGAGCAGTACTTC
TRBD1	TRBJ1-3	TRBV27	many	CASSRGGAGNTIYF	TGTGCCAGCAGTCGAGGGGGCGCTGGAAACACCATATATTTT
NA	TRBJ2-2	TRBV6-5	many	CASSYSPTGELFF	TGTGCCAGCAGTTACTCCCCCACCGGGGAGCTGTTTTTT
TRBD2	TRBJ2-2	TRBV6-1	many	CASKAQREAGELFF	TGTGCCAGCAAGGCCCAGCGGGAGGCCGGGGAGCTGTTTTTT
TRBD2	TRBJ2-1	TRBV10-1	NA	CASRSSGIRVEQFF	TGCGCCAGCAGGTCTAGCGGGATCCGGGTTGAGCAGTTCTTC
TRBD2	TRBJ2-3	TRBV20-1	once	CSASFVLAGAENTQYF	TGCAGTGCTTCCTTCGTCTTAGCGGGAGCCGAGAATACGCAGTATTTT
NA	TRBJ2-1	TRBV5-1	NA	CASSLEQIRGTPYNEQFF	TGCGCCAGCAGCTTGGAGCAGATACGGGGGACTCCCTACAATGAGCAGTTCTTC
NA	TRBJ2-1	TRBV3-1	many	CASSTSLGHEQFF	TGTGCCAGCAGCACCTCGCTAGGCCATGAGCAGTTCTTC
NA	TRBJ1-5	TRBV18	many	CASSPRAGNQPQHF	TGTGCCAGCTCACCTCGGGCGGGCAATCAGCCCCAGCATTTT
TRBD1	TRBJ2-5	TRBV20-1	many	CSATWERGQGETQYF	TGCAGTGCTACGTGGGAGAGGGGGCAGGGGGAGACCCAGTACTTC
NA	TRBJ1-5	TRBV6-2/TRBV6-3	few	CASSPRWEQPQHF	TGTGCCAGCAGCCCAAGGTGGGAGCAGCCCCAGCATTTT
TRBD2	TRBJ2-5	TRBV12-3/TRBV12-4	many	CASSSWGTSVQETQYF	TGTGCCAGCAGTTCTTGGGGTACTAGCGTTCAAGAGACCCAGTACTTC
NA	TRBJ1-5	TRBV6-5	many	CASSLMDSNQPQHF	TGTGCCAGCAGTTTAATGGACAGCAATCAGCCCCAGCATTTT
TRBD1	TRBJ2-5	TRBV5-1	many	CASSLGTAKETQYF	TGCGCCAGCAGCTTAGGGACAGCCAAAGAGACCCAGTACTTC
TRBD2	TRBJ2-7	TRBV5-1	many	CASSPGGSGASYEQYF	TGCGCCAGCAGCCCGGGAGGGTCCGGGGCGAGCTACGAGCAGTACTTC
NA	TRBJ2-1	TRBV9	few	CASSTSPYEQFF	TGTGCCAGCAGCACCAGCCCCTATGAGCAGTTCTTC
TRBD2	TRBJ2-1	TRBV10-3	many	CAIRGLAGGFDEQFF	TGTGCCATCAGGGGACTAGCGGGAGGTTTCGATGAGCAGTTCTTC
NA	TRBJ2-1	TRBV20-1	NA	CSASPNRGGEQFF	TGCAGTGCTAGTCCCAACCGGGGAGGTGAGCAGTTCTTC
NA	TRBJ2-3	TRBV29-1	many	CSVEIVTTDTQYF	TGCAGCGTTGAGATAGTTACCACAGATACGCAGTATTTT
TRBD2	TRBJ2-7	TRBV3-1	few	CASSQAWASGRVGEQYF	TGTGCCAGCAGCCAAGCTTGGGCTAGCGGGAGAGTGGGCGAGCAGTACTTC
NA	TRBJ1-2	TRBV5-8	many	CASTASRGNGYTF	TGTGCCAGCACCGCGAGTAGGGGGAATGGCTACACCTTC
NA	TRBJ2-3	TRBV27	few	CASSFAWGTDTQYF	TGTGCCAGCAGTTTCGCGTGGGGCACAGATACGCAGTATTTT
NA	TRBJ2-4	TRBV28	NA	CASSLTALAKNIQYF	TGTGCCAGCAGTTTGACGGCTCTAGCCAAAAACATTCAGTACTTC
NA	TRBJ1-3	TRBV30	few	CAWTQRIGGSGNTIYF	TGTGCCTGGACCCAAAGGATCGGGGGATCTGGAAACACCATATATTTT
TRBD1	TRBJ2-1	TRBV7-2	many	CASSSRTGYNEQFF	TGTGCCAGCAGCTCGCGGACAGGATACAATGAGCAGTTCTTC
NA	TRBJ2-1	TRBV12-3/TRBV12-4	many	CASSFPRTPDPYNEQFF	TGTGCCAGCAGTTTCCCGAGGACGCCTGACCCCTACAATGAGCAGTTCTTC
NA	TRBJ2-3	TRBV28	many	CASSMVLGFREDPDTQYF	TGTGCCAGCAGTATGGTCCTTGGGTTCAGGGAGGATCCAGATACGCAGTATTTT
NA	TRBJ1-4	TRBV6-2/TRBV6-3	many	CASRRGEEKLFF	TGTGCCAGCAGGAGGGGGGAGGAAAAACTGTTTTTT
NA	TRBJ2-4	TRBV9	NA	CASSSPHARNIQYF	TGTGCCAGCAGCTCCCCGCACGCACGAAACATTCAGTACTTC
TRBD1	TRBJ2-7	TRBV2	many	CASSEASGGLYEQYF	TGTGCCAGCAGTGAAGCGTCAGGGGGCCTTTACGAGCAGTACTTC
NA	TRBJ1-2	TRBV29-1	many	CSVEDGETGTYGYTF	TGCAGCGTTGAAGATGGAGAGACAGGAACCTATGGCTACACCTTC
NA	TRBJ1-1	TRBV29-1	many	CSVVRGGNRPNTEAFF	TGCAGCGTTGTCAGGGGCGGGAACAGACCTAACACTGAAGCTTTCTTT
NA	TRBJ2-2	TRBV9	NA	CASSELGELFF	TGTGCCAGCAGCGAACTCGGGGAGCTGTTTTTT
TRBD1	TRBJ1-2	TRBV18	few	CASSGIPGQGYGYTF	TGTGCCAGCTCAGGAATACCGGGACAGGGATATGGCTACACCTTC
NA	TRBJ2-3	TRBV5-1	NA	CASRVAGTDTQYF	TGCGCCAGCAGGGTGGCGGGGACAGATACGCAGTATTTT
NA	TRBJ1-2	TRBV11-3	few	CASSEDGDYGYTF	TGTGCCAGCAGCGAGGACGGAGACTATGGCTACACCTTC
TRBD1	TRBJ2-7	TRBV6-1	NA	CAGSDLNRGNRYEQYF	TGTGCCGGATCAGATTTAAACAGGGGGAATAGGTACGAGCAGTACTTC
TRBD2	TRBJ2-3	TRBV5-4	few	CASSLPEGAGVLSDTQYF	TGTGCCAGCAGTTTGCCCGAAGGAGCGGGAGTACTGTCAGATACGCAGTATTTT
TRBD1	TRBJ1-5	TRBV15	few	CATSPRQTGGGPQHF	TGTGCCACCAGCCCACGACAGACAGGGGGTGGGCCCCAGCATTTT
NA	TRBJ2-7	TRBV20-1	few	CSARDLAVLSPYEQYF	TGCAGTGCTAGAGATCTGGCGGTCCTCTCCCCCTACGAGCAGTACTTC
TRBD2	TRBJ2-1	TRBV6-1	many	CASSGPPGTSGHNEQFF	TGTGCCAGCAGTGGACCCCCCGGGACTAGCGGACACAATGAGCAGTTCTTC